Here is one T cell receptor (beta chain) with its context. Its antigen remains unidentified. The CDR3 extends over 14 amino acids. Trimming pared 1 base from V and 2 bases from J, leaving 9 bases between. Germline assignment: CDR1 SGHAT and CDR2 FQNNGV. This entry is derived from a study of T cell responses to AZD1222 COVID-19 vaccine. Study-wide background: Combined were second doses at about 4 or about 12 weeks. Study-wide points: Only after the peak T cell response were repertoires sampled. It should be noted that donors were predominantly white British and more often female, and clonal diversity was possibly underestimated. As reported, nearly half of all spike-specific TCRs target variant regions that are unmutated.

The data were produced by immunoSEQ multiplex PCR, yet TCRdb's version contains in-frame clones alone and is incomplete. Of 75,000 to 100,000 clones listed, roughly 90% are singletons. This specimen consisted of peripheral blood, obtained on day 0 of AZD1222 vaccination. The clonotype comes from an adult in good health. The V call is TRBV11-2, the J call TRBJ2-7; D is unresolved. The CDR3 protein is CASSLVSPAYEQYF. The CDR3 region has the DNA TGTGCCAGCAGCTTAGTTTCGCCGGCCTACGAGCAGTACTTC.